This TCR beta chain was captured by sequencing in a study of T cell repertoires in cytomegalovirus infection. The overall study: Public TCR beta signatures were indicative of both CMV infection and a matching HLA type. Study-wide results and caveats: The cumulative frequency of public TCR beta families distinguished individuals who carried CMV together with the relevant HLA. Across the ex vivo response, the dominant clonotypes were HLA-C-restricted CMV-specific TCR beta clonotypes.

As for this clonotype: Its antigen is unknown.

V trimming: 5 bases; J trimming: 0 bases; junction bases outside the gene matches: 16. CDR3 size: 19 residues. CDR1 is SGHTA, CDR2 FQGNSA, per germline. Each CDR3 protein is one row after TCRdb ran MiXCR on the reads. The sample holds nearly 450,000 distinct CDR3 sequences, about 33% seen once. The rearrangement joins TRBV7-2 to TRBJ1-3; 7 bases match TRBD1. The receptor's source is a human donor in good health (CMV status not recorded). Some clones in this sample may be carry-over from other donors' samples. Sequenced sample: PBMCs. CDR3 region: CASSPPRQGEYGSGNTIYF. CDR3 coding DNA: TGTGCCAGCAGCCCCCCCAGACAGGGTGAATACGGCTCTGGAAACACCATATATTTT.